These 11 T cell receptor beta chains share one sample of origin, sequenced in a study of neoadjuvant anti-PD-1 for oral cavity cancer. Clones were read by immunoSEQ multiplex PCR, and TCRdb kept only the in-frame ones, dropping some. The table includes 55,000 to 80,000 clones, 83% detected once. The source material was PBMCs, sampled before nivolumab (anti-PD-1) treatment. The source of these receptors is a person aged 40 to 85 with oral cavity squamous cell carcinoma.

For the CDR3, the DNA is TGTGCCAGCAGCCGGATGACAGGGTACGAGCAGTACTTC. It encodes CASSRMTGYEQYF. V usage is TRBV13 and J usage is TRBJ2-7, with TRBD1 identical over 7 bases. V lost 5 bases to trimming and J lost 4 bases; unmatched junction nucleotides: 5. CDR1 is PRHDT, CDR2 FYEKMQ, per germline (reference sequence). The CDR3 totals 13 residues.

The chain uses TRBV5-4 and TRBJ2-3; tentative D call: TRBD1 (6 bases). The CDR3 loop spans 15 amino acids. V was cut by 2 bases and J by 4 bases, with 14 bases left in between. Germline CDR1 reads SGHNT; CDR2 reads YYREEE (reference sequence). CDR3 residues: CASSFPGKGADTQYF. CDR3 sequence (DNA): TGTGCCAGCAGCTTCCCTGGGAAGGGGGCAGATACGCAGTATTTT.

This sequence joins TRBV7-9 and TRBJ2-7; the match to TRBD2 covers 10 bases. This CDR3 comprises 16 residues. The germline V gene has CDR1 SEHNR and CDR2 FQNEAQ (reference sequence). The J segment lost 1 base and the V segment lost 5 bases, leaving 8 bases of the junction unmatched. CDR3 nucleotides: TGTGCCAGCAGCGCCCCTTGGACTAGCGGATCCTACGAGCAGTACTTC. Its translation: CASSAPWTSGSYEQYF.

The CDR3 DNA reads TGTGCCAGCAGCTCAACAGTGGACAGACTGAACTATGGCTACACCTTC. Encoded protein: CASSSTVDRLNYGYTF. The V gene is TRBV5-4, the J gene TRBJ1-2; maybe TRBD1 (6 bases). V lost 3 bases, J lost 2 bases, and 17 bases lay in between. The CDR3 length is 16 residues. The V gene's germline CDR1 is SGHNT and CDR2 YYREEE (reference sequence).

The V and J genes are TRBV2 and TRBJ2-5; TRBD1 might be the D (5 bases). Germline V lookup: CDR1 SNHLY, CDR2 FYNNEI. This CDR3 region has 14 residues. Trimming cost V 5 bases and J 0 bases, with 10 bases left between them. CDR3 DNA sequence: TGTGCCAGCAGTAAAGACAGAAACCAAGAGACCCAGTACTTC. Encoded protein: CASSKDRNQETQYF.

This rearrangement joins TRBV5-4 to TRBJ1-6; D remains unclear. V was trimmed by 0 bases and J by 0 bases, leaving 4 bases between them. Germline values: CDR1 SGHNT, CDR2 YYREEE (reference sequence). The CDR3 runs to 15 residues. CDR3: CASSLDSSYNSPLHF. The CDR3 nucleotides read TGTGCCAGCAGCTTGGATAGCTCCTATAATTCACCCCTCCACTTT. The entire variable domain, with the rest obtained from reference TRBV5-4 and TRBJ1-6, is as follows: ETGVTQSPTHLIKTRGQQVTLRCSSQSGHNTVSWYQQALGQGPQFIFQYYREEENGRGNFPPRFSGLQFPNYSSELNVNALELDDSALYLCASSLDSSYNSPLHFGNGTRLTVT.

The CDR3 sequence is CATSRDGMNTEAFF. CDR3 DNA sequence: TGTGCCACCAGCAGAGACGGAATGAACACTGAAGCTTTCTTT. The rearrangement joins TRBV15 to TRBJ1-1; D unresolved. With 0 bases removed from V and 0 bases from J, the gap between germline ends came to 5 bases. From germline, CDR1 is LNHNV and CDR2 YYDKDF (reference sequence). This CDR3 is built from 14 residues.

The chain recombines TRBV6-7 with TRBJ2-1; D call uncertain. TRBV6-7 is sorted into the ORF group, with uncertain function. Between the trimmed V and J ends, which lost 1 base and 8 bases, there was a span of 21 bases. The CDR3 runs to 17 residues. The CDR3 DNA sequence: TGTGCCAGCAGTTACTGCGTGGGGAAGCCTTATTCCGATGAGCAGTTCTTC. Translation: CASSYCVGKPYSDEQFF.

For the CDR3, the DNA is TGTGCCAGTAGTGTAGGCAGAGCCTACGAGCAGTACTTC. Translating it yields CASSVGRAYEQYF. The chain links TRBV19 to TRBJ2-7; D not resolved. The CDR3 runs 13 residues. The V end lost 5 bases, the J end lost 2 bases, and 10 bases lay between the germline ends. Germline values: CDR1 LNHDA, CDR2 SQIVND (reference sequence).

This clone was detected a few times. V gene TRBV27 combines with J gene TRBJ1-2, with a weak D call TRBD1 (5 bases). CDR1 and CDR2 (germline): MNHEY, SMNVEV (reference sequence). This CDR3 region has 14 residues. With 0 bases removed from V and 4 bases from J, the gap between germline ends came to 9 bases. The DNA for the CDR3 is TGTGCCAGCAGTTTATCCCGACAGAGCTATGGCTACACCTTC. Translating gives CASSLSRQSYGYTF.

The rearrangement links TRBV7-8 to TRBJ2-7; 7 bases align to TRBD2. V shed 1 base, J shed 6 bases, and the junction held 9 bases outside the gene matches. Germline V gives CDR1 SGHVS, CDR2 FQNEAQ. The CDR3 length is 15 residues. The CDR3 protein is CASSLVITTGGEQYF. DNA of the CDR3: TGTGCCAGCAGCTTAGTGATCACGACGGGGGGCGAGCAGTACTTC.